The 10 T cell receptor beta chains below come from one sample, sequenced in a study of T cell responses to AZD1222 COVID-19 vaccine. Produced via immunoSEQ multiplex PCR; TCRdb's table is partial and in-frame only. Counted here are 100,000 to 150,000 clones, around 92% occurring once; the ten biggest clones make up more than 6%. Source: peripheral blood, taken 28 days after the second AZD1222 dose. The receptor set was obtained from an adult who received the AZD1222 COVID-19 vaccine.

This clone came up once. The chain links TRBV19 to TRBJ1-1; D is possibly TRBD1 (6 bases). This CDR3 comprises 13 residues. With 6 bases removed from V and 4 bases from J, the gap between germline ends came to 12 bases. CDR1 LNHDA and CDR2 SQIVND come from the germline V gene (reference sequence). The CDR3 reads CASSVTGSTEAFF. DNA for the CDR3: TGTGCCAGTAGCGTTACAGGGAGCACTGAAGCTTTCTTT.

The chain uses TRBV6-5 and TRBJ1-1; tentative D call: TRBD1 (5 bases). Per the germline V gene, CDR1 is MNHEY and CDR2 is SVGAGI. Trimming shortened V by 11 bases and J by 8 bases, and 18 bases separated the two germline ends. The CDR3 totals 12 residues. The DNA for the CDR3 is TGTGCCGGCTACGACGAGGAGGGGGAAGCTTTCTTT. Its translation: CAGYDEEGEAFF.

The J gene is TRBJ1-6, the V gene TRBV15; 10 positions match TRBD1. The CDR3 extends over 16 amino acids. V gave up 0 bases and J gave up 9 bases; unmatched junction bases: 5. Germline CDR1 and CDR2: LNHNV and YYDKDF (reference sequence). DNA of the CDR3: TGTGCCACCAGCAGAGATCCCGGGGACAGGGGTTCACCCCTCCACTTT. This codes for CATSRDPGDRGSPLHF.

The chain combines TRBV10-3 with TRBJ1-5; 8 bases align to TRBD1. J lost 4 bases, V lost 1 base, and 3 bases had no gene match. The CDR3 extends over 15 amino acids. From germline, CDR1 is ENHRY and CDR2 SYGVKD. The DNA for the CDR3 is TGTGCCATCAGTGAGTGGGGACAGGCTAATCAGCCCCAGCATTTT. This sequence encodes CAISEWGQANQPQHF.

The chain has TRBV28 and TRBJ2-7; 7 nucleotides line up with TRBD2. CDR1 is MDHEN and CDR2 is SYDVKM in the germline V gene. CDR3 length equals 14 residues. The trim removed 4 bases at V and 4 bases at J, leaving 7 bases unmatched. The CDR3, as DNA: TGTGCCAGCAGTTCAGCGGGGCTTTTATACGAGCAGTACTTC. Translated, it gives CASSSAGLLYEQYF.

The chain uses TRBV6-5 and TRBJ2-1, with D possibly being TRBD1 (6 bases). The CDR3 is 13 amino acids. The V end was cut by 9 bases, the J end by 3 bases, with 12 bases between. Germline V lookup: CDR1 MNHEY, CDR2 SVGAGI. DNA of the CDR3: TGTGCCAGTATTGTAGGGGGCTACAATGAGCAGTTCTTC. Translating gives CASIVGGYNEQFF.

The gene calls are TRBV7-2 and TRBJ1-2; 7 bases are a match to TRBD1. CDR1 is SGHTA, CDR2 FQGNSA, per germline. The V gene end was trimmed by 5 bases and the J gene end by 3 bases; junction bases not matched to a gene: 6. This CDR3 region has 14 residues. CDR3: CASSLTGVDYGYTF. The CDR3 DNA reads TGTGCCAGCAGCCTAACAGGGGTTGACTATGGCTACACCTTC.

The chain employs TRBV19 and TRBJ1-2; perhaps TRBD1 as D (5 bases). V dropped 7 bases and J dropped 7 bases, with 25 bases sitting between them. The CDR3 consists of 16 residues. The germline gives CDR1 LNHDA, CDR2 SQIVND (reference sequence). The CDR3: CASTGGDLENGLGYTF. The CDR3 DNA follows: TGTGCCAGTACGGGGGGGGATCTCGAGAACGGTCTTGGCTACACCTTC.

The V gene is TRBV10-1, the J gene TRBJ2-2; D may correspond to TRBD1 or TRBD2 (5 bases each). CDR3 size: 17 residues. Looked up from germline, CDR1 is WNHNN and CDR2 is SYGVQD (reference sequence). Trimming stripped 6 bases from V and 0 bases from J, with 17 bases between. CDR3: CASSGVQVGANTGELFF. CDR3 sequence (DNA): TGCGCCAGCAGCGGGGTACAGGTTGGCGCGAACACCGGGGAGCTGTTTTTT.

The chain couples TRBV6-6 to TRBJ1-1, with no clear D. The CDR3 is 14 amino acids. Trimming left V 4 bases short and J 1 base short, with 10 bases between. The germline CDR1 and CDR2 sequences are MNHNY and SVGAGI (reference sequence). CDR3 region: CASSSAPSNTEAFF. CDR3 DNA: TGTGCCAGCAGTTCGGCTCCCTCGAACACTGAAGCTTTCTTT.